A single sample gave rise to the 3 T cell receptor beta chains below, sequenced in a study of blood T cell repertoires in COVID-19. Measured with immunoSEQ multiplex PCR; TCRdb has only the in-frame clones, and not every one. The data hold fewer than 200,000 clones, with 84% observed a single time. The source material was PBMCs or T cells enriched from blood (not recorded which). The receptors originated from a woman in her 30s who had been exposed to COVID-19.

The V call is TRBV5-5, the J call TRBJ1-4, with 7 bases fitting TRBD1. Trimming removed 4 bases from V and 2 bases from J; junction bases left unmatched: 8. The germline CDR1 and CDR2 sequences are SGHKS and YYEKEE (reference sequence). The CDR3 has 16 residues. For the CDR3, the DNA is TGTGCCAGCAGCCCCGGGGGGGGACAGACTAATGAAAAACTGTTTTTT. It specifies CASSPGGGQTNEKLFF. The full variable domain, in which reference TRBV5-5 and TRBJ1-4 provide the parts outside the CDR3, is DAGVTQSPTHLIKTRGQQVTLRCSPISGHKSVSWYQQVLGQGPQFIFQYYEKEERGRGNFPDRFSARQFPNYSSELNVNALLLGDSALYLCASSPGGGQTNEKLFFGSGTQLSVL.

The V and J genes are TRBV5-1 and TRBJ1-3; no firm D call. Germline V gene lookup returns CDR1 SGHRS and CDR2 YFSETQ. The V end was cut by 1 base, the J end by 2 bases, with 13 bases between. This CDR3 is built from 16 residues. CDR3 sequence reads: CASSLFRSGAGNTIYF. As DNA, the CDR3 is TGCGCCAGCAGCTTGTTCCGAAGCGGGGCTGGAAACACCATATATTTT.

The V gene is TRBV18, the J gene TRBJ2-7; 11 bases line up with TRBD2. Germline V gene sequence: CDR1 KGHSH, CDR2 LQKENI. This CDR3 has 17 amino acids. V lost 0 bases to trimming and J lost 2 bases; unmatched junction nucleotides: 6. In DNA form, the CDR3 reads TGTGCCAGCTCACCACCTGCTAGCGGGGGGCACCCCTACGAGCAGTACTTC. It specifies CASSPPASGGHPYEQYF. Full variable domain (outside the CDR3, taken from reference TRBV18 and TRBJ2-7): NAGVMQNPRHLVRRRGQEARLRCSPMKGHSHVYWYRQLPEEGLKFMVYLQKENIIDESGMPKERFSAEFPKEGPSILRIQQVVRGDSAAYFCASSPPASGGHPYEQYFGPGTRLTVT.